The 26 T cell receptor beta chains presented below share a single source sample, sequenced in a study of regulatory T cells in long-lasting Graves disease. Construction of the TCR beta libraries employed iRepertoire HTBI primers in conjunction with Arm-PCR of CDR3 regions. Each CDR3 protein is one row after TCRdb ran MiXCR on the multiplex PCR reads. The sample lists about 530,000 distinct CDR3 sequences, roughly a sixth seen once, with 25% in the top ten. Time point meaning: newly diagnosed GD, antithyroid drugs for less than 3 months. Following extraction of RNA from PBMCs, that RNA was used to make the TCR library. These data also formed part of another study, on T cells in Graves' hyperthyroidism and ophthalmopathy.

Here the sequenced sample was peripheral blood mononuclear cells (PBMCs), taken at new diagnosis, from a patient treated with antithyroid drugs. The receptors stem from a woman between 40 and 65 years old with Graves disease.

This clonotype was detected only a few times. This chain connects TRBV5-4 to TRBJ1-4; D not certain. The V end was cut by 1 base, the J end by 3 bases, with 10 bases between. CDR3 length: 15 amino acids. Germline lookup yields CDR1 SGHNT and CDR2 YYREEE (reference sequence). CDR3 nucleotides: TGTGCCAGCAGCTTGAGTTGGGGAGCTAATGAAAAACTGTTTTTT. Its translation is CASSLSWGANEKLFF.

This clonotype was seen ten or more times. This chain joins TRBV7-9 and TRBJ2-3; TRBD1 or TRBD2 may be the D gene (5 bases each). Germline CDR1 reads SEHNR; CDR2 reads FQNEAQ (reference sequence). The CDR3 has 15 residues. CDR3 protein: CATHGQGVVTDTQYF. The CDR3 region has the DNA TGTGCTACGCACGGGCAGGGAGTAGTCACAGATACGCAGTATTTT.

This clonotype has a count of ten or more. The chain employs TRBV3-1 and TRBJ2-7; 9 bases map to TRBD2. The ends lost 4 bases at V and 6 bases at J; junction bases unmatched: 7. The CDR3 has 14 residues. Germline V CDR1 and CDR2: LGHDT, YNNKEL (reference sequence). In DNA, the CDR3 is TGTGCCAGCAGCCTTAGCGGGGGCCCCTTCGAGCAGTACTTC. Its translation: CASSLSGGPFEQYF.

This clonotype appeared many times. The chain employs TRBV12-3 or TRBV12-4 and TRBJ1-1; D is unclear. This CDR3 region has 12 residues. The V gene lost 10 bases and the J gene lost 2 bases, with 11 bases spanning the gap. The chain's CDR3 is CATGLPNTEAFF. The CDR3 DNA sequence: TGTGCCACCGGCCTCCCCAACACTGAAGCTTTCTTT.

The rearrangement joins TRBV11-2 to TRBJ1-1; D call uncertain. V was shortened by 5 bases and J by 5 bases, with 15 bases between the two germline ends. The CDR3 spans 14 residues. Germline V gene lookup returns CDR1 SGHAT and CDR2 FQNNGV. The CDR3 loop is CASSMGTWKTEAFF. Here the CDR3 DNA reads TGTGCCAGCAGCATGGGTACCTGGAAGACTGAAGCTTTCTTT.

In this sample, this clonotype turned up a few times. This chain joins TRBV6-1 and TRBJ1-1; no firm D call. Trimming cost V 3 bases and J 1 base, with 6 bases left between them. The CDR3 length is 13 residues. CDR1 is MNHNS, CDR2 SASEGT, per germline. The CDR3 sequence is CASSDRRNTEAFF. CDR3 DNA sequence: TGTGCCAGCAGTGATCGGCGGAACACTGAAGCTTTCTTT.

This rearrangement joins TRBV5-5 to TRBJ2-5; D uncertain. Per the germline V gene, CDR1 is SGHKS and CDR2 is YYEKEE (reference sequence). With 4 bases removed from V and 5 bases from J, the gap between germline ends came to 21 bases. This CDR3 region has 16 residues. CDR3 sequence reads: CASSLQPGPYLETQYF. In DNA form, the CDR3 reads TGTGCCAGCAGCCTTCAACCGGGCCCTTATTTGGAGACCCAGTACTTC.

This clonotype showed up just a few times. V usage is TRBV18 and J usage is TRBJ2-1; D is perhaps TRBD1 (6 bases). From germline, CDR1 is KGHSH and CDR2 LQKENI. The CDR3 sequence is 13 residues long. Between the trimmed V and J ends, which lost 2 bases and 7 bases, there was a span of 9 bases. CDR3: CASSPTQGNEQFF. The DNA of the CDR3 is TGTGCCAGCTCACCAACTCAGGGGAATGAGCAGTTCTTC.

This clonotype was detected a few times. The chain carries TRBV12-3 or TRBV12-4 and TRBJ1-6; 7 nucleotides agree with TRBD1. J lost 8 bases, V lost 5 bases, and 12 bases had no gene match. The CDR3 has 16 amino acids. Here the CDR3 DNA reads TGTGCCAGCAGTCCTCTTGGGTGGAGGGGGCATTCACCCCTCCACTTT. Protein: CASSPLGWRGHSPLHF.

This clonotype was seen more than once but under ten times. Here the CDR3 DNA reads TGTGCCACCAGTGAATCTGGGCGGGGAGCCCCCTACAATGAGCAGTTCTTC. It specifies CATSESGRGAPYNEQFF. This chain connects TRBV24-1 to TRBJ2-1; possible D gene TRBD2, 6 bases. Trimming took 4 bases from V and 2 from J, leaving 17 bases between them. The V gene's germline CDR1 is KGHDR and CDR2 SFDVKD. The CDR3 sequence is 17 residues long.

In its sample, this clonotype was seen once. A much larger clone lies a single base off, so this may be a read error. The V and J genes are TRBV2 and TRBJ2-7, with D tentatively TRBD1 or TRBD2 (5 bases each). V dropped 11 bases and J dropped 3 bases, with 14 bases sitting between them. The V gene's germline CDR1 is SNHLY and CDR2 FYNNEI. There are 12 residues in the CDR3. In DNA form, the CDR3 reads TGTGCCGGCCGGGGCAGAAACTACGAGCAGTACTTC. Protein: CAGRGRNYEQYF.

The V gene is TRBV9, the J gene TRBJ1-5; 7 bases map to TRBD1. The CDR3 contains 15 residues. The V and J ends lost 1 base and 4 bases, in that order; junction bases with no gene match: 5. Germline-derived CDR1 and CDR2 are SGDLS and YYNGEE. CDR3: CASSVRGQENQPQHF. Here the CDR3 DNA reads TGTGCCAGCAGCGTAAGGGGGCAGGAGAATCAGCCCCAGCATTTT.

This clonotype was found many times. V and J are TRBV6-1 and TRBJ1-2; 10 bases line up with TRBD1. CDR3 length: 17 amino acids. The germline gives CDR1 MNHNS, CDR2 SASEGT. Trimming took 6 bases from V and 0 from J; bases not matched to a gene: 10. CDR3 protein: CASRTGQGLSANYGYTF. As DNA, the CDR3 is TGTGCCAGCAGAACGGGACAGGGGCTCTCCGCTAACTATGGCTACACCTTC.

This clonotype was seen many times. The chain's CDR3 is CAIRGQGNTGELFF. The DNA for the CDR3 is TGTGCCATCAGGGGACAGGGGAACACCGGGGAGCTGTTTTTT. The chain employs TRBV10-3 and TRBJ2-2; 9 bases map to TRBD1. The CDR3 is made up of 14 amino acids. Looked up from germline, CDR1 is ENHRY and CDR2 is SYGVKD. J was trimmed by 1 base and V by 6 bases; bases with no gene match: 0.

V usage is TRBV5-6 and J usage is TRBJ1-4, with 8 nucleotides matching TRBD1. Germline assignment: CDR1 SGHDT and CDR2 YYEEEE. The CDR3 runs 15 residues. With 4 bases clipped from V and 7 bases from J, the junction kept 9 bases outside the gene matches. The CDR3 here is CASSKTGAEGEKLFF. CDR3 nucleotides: TGTGCCAGCAGCAAGACAGGGGCGGAGGGTGAAAAACTGTTTTTT.

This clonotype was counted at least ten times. The CDR3 is CASSSGQGARYGYTF. The CDR3 bases are TGTGCCAGCAGCTCGGGACAGGGGGCTCGATATGGCTACACCTTC. V and J are TRBV7-8 and TRBJ1-2; 12 bases are a match to TRBD1. CDR3 length: 15 residues. Per germline, CDR1 SGHVS and CDR2 FQNEAQ. V lost 4 bases to trimming and J lost 5 bases; unmatched junction nucleotides: 5.

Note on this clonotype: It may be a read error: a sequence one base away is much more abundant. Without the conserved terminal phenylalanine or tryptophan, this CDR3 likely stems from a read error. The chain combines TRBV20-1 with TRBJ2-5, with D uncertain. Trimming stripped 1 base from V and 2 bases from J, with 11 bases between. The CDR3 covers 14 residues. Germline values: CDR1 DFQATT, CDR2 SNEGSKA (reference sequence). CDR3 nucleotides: TGCAGTGCTAGAGTTTCGGGTCTTCAAGAGACCCAGTACCTC. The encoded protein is CSARVSGLQETQYL.

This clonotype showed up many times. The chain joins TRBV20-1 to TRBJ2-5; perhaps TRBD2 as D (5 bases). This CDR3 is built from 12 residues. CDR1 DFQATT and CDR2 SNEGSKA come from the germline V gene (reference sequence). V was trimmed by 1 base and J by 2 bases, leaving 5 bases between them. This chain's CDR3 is CSARGLQETQYF. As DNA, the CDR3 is TGCAGTGCTAGAGGACTACAAGAGACCCAGTACTTC.

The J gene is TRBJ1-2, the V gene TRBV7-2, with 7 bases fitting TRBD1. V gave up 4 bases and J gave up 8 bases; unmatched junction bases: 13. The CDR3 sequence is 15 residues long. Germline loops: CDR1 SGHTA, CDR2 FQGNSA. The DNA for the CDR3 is TGTGCCAGCAGCTCCCCCGAGACAGGGAAAAGAGGCTACACCTTC. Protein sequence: CASSSPETGKRGYTF. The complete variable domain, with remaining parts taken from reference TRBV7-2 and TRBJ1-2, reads GAGVSQSPSNKVTEKGKDVELRCDPISGHTALYWYRQSLGQGLEFLIYFQGNSAPDKSGLPSDRFSAERTGGSVSTLTIQRTQQEDSAVYLCASSSPETGKRGYTFGSGTRLTVV.

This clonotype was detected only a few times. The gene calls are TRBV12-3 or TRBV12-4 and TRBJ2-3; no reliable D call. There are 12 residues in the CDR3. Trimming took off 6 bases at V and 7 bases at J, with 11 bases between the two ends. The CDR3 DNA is TGTGCCAGCAGAATGGACCTATATACGCAGTATTTT. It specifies CASRMDLYTQYF.

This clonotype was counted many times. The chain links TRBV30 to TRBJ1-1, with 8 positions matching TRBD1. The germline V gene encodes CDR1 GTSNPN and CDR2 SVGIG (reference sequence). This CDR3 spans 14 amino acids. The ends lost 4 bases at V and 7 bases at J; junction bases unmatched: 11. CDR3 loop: CAWKQGQGAGEAFF. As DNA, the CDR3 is TGTGCCTGGAAGCAGGGTCAGGGGGCAGGTGAAGCTTTCTTT.

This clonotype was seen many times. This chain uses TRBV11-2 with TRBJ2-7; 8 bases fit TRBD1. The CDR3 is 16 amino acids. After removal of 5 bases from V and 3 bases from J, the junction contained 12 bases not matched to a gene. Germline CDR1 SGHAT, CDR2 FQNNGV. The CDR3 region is CASSRHSDRVFYEQYF. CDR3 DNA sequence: TGTGCCAGCAGCAGGCATTCGGACAGGGTTTTCTACGAGCAGTACTTC.

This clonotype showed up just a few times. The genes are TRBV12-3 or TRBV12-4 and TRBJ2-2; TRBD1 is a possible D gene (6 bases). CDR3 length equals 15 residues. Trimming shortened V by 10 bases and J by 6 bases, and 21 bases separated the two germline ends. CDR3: CATLPVRGEAGELFF. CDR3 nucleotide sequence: TGTGCCACCCTCCCGGTCAGGGGCGAGGCCGGGGAGCTGTTTTTT.

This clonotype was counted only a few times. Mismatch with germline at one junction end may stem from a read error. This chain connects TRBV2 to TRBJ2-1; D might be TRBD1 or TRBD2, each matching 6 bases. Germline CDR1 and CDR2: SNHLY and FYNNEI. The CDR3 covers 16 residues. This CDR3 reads CASSQGGRGRYNEQFF. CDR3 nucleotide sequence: TGCGCCAGCAGCCAAGGGGGGCGGGGCCGGTACAATGAGCAGTTCTTC.

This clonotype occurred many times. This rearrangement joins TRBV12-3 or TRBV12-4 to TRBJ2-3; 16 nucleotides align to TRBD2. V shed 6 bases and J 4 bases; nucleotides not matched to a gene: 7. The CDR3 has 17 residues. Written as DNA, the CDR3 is TGTGCCAGCAGCCCGGGACTAGCGGGGGGGCCCTCAGATACGCAGTATTTT. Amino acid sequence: CASSPGLAGGPSDTQYF.

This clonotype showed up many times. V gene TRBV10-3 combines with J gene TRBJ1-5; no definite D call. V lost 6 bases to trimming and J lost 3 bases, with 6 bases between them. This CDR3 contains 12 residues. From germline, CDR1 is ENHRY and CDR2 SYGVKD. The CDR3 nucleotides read TGTGCCATCAGCTCGGTCAATCAGCCCCAGCATTTT. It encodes CAISSVNQPQHF.